A selection of T cell receptor beta chains follows, all from one sample in a study of blood T cells in healthy people across ages. TCRdb used MiXCR to reprocess the 5' RACE reads, holding one entry per CDR3 protein. The sample has about 1.8 million distinct CDR3 sequences, 49% seen once. Sequenced sample: blood. These receptors all come from a woman aged 40 to 50 in good health. The CDR3 runs from the conserved cysteine through the conserved F or W. D genes are given only for firm matches.

>TRBV9|-
CASSALVGDTDTQYF
>TRBV7-2|-
CASSSTMGEQFF
>TRBV7-6|-
CASSSNRPSSYNEQFF
>TRBV7-2|-
CASSLEFLTATQYF
>TRBV20-1|-
CSARSPGGNEQYF
>TRBV4-3|-
CASSQDVSRGLLQKLFF
>TRBV14|-
CASSPLKGPSRRDTQYF
>TRBV27|TRBD1
CASSLSQGADEQYF
>TRBV28|-
CASRGSAGSVYEQYF
>TRBV6-5|-
CASSEPTGTQYF
>TRBV7-6|TRBD1
CASSADRGSSYEQYF
>TRBV4-1|TRBD2
CASSLYSGGALRNEQFF
>TRBV5-1|TRBD1
CASSPGGQAYHGYTF
>TRBV27|-
CASSPTGPRGEQYF
>TRBV6-2/TRBV6-3|-
CASSHGEPYSYEQYF
>TRBV20-1|-
CSSETALSNYGYTF
>TRBV20-1|-
CSAREGFQETQYF
>TRBV6-1|-
CASARGPGSYNEQFF
>TRBV28|-
CASSLGFEGGGSEQYF
>TRBV10-3|-
CAISDPTNYGYTF
>TRBV4-3|-
CASTTDRHTDTQYF
>TRBV6-1|TRBD1
CASNRDRGSYEQYF
>TRBV20-1|TRBD2
CSARPGLAGSSSYNEQFF
>TRBV6-5|-
CASSPTLFTYNEQFF